The clone carrying this TCR beta chain was recorded at least ten times. The data originate from a study of naive and memory T cell subsets. The library had UMIs added by 3' ligation of an oligonucleotide to TCR cDNA. Cells were not sorted; total RNA input targeted about 1 to 1000 ng. Four PCR rounds used nested alpha and beta constant region primers plus the SP2 primer. Each CDR3 protein gets one entry after TCRdb re-called the 5' RACE reads with MiXCR. The top ten clones hold 8.5% to 10% of a sample with tens of thousands of distinct CDR3 sequences, 7.2% of them seen once. The sequence derives from a male donor in good health.

The CDR3 loop is CASSSPPGAYTGELFF. The CDR3 DNA reads as TGTGCCAGCAGCTCCCCCCCCGGAGCCTATACCGGGGAGCTGTTTTTT. The chain combines TRBV7-2 with TRBJ2-2; D gene uncertain. V lost 4 bases, J lost 5 bases, and 17 bases lay in between. This CDR3 spans 16 amino acids. The germline V gene encodes CDR1 SGHTA and CDR2 FQGNSA.